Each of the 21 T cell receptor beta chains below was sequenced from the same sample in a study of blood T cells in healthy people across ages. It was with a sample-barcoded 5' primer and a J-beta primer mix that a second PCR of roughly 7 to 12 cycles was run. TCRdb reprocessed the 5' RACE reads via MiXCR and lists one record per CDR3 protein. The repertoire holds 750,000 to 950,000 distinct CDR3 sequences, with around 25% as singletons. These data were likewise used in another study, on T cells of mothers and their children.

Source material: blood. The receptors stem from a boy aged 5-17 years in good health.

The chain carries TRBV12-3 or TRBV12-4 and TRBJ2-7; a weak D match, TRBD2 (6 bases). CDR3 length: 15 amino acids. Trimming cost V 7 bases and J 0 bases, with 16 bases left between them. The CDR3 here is CASTTRDGSSYEQYF. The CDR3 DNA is TGTGCCAGCACTACGCGGGACGGCAGCTCCTACGAGCAGTACTTC.

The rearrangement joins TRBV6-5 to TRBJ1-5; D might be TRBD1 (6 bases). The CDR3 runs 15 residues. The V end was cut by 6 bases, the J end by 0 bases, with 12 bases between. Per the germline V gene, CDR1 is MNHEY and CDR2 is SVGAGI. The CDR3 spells CASSPGETSNQPQHF. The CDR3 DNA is TGTGCCAGCAGCCCAGGGGAGACTAGCAATCAGCCCCAGCATTTT.

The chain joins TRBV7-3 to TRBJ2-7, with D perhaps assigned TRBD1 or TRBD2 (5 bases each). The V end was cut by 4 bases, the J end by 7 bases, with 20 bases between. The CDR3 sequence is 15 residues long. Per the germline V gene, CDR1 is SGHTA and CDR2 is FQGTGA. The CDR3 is CASSSTWGPGWEQYF. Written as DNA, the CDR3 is TGTGCCAGCAGCTCCACTTGGGGACCCGGCTGGGAGCAGTACTTC.

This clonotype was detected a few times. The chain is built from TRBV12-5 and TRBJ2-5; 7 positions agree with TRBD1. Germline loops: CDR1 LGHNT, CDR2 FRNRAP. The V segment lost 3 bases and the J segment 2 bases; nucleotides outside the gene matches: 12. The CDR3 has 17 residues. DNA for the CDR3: TGTGCTAGTGGTTTCTTTACCGGGACAGCGTTTCAAGAGACCCAGTACTTC. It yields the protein CASGFFTGTAFQETQYF.

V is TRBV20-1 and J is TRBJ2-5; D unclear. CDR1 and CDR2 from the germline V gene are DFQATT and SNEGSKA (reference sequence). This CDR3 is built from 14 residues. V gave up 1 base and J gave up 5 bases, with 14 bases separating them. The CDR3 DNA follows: TGCAGTGCTAGAGGTTTTCCAGGTAGTGAGACCCAGTACTTC. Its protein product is CSARGFPGSETQYF.

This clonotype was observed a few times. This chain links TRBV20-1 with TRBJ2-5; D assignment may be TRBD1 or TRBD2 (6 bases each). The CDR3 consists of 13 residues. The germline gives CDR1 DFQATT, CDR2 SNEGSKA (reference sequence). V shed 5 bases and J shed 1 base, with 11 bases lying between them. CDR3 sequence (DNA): TGCAGTGCTCACCGGGGGCCCCAAGAGACCCAGTACTTC. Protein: CSAHRGPQETQYF.

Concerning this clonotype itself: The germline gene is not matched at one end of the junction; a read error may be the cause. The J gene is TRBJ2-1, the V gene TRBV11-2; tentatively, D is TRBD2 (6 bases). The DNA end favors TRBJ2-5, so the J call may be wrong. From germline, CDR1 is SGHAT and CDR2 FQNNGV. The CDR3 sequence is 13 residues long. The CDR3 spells CASSSRLEETQYF. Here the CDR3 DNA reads TGTGCTAGCAGCTCGAGACTAGAAGAGACCCAGTACTTC.

The CDR3 DNA is TGTGCCAGCAGCATAGGGACTGCCAAAGAGACCCAGTACTTC. It codes for CASSIGTAKETQYF. The V gene is TRBV11-2, the J gene TRBJ2-5; D is possibly TRBD2 (6 bases). Trimming removed 5 bases from V and 3 bases from J, with 13 bases in between. The V gene's germline CDR1 is SGHAT and CDR2 FQNNGV. The CDR3 has 14 amino acids.

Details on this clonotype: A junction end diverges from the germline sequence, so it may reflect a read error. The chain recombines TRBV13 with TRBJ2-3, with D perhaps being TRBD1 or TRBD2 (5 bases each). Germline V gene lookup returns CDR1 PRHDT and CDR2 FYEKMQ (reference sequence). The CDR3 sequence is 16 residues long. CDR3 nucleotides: TGTGCCAGCAGCCTCCTATCCCGGGACGCCACAGAGACGCAGTATTTT. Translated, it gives CASSLLSRDATETQYF.

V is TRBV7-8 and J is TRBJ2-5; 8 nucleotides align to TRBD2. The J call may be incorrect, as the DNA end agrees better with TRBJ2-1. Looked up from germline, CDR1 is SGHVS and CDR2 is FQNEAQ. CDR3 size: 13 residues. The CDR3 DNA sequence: TGTGCCAGCGCGGGGGGACCTGACAATGAGCAGTTCTTC. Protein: CASAGGPDNEQFF.

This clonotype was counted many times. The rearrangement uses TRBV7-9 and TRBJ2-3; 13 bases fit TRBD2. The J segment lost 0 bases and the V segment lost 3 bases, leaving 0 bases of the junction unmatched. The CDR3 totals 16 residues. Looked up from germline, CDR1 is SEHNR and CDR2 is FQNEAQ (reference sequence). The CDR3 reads CASSLGLAGSTDTQYF. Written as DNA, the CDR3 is TGTGCCAGCAGCTTGGGACTAGCGGGGAGCACAGATACGCAGTATTTT.

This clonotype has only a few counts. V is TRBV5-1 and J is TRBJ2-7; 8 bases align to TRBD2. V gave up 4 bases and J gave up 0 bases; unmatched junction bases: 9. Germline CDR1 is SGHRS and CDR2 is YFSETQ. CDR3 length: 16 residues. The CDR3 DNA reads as TGCGCCAGCAGCCCGTCAGCGGGGGACTCCTCCTACGAGCAGTACTTC. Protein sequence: CASSPSAGDSSYEQYF.

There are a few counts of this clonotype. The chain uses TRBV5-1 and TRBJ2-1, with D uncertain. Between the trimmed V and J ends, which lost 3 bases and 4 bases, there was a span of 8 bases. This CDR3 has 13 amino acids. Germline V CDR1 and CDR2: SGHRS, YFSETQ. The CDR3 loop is CASSYGSYNEQFF. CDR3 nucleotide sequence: TGCGCCAGCAGCTACGGGTCATACAATGAGCAGTTCTTC.

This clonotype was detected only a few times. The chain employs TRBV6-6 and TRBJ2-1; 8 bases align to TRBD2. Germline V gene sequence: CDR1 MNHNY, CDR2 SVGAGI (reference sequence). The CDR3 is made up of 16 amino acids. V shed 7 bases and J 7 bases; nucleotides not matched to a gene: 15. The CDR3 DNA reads TGTGCCAGCAATCCTCGGAGGGCGGGGGGTCGGAATGAGCAGTTCTTC. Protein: CASNPRRAGGRNEQFF.

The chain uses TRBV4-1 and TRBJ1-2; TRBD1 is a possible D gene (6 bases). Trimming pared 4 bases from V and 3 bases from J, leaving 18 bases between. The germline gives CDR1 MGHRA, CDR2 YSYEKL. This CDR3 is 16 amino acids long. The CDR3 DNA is TGCGCCAGCAGCCCCCAAGATGGGTACAGGGACTATGGCTACACCTTC. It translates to CASSPQDGYRDYGYTF.

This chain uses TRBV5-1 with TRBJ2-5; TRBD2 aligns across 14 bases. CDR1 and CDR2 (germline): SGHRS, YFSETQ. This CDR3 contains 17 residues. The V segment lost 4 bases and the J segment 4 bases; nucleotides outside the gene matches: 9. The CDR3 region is CASSIGLAGGWGETQYF. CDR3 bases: TGCGCCAGCAGCATCGGACTAGCGGGGGGCTGGGGAGAGACCCAGTACTTC.

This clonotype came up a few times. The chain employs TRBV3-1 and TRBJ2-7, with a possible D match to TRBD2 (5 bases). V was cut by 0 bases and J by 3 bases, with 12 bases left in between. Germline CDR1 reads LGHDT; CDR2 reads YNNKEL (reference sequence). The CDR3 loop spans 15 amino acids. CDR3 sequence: CASSQDAGPIYEQYF. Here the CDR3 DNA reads TGTGCCAGCAGCCAAGATGCGGGCCCAATCTACGAGCAGTACTTC.

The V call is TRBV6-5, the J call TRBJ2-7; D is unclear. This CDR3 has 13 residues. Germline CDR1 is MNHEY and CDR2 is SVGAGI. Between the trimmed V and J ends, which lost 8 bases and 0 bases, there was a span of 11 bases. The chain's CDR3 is CASGVKVSYEQYF. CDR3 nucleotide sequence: TGTGCCAGCGGCGTTAAGGTCTCCTACGAGCAGTACTTC.

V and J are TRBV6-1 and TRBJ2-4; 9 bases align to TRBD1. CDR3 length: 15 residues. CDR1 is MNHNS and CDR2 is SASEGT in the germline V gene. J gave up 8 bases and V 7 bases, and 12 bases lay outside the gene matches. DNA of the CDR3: TGTGCCAGCAATTTAACCCCGGGACAGGGAGACATTCAGTACTTC. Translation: CASNLTPGQGDIQYF.

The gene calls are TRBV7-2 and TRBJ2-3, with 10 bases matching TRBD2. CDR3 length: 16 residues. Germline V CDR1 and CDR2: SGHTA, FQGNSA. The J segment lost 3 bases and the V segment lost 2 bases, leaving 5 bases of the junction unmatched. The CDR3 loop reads CASSLKASGGTDTQYF. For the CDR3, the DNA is TGTGCCAGCAGCTTAAAGGCTAGCGGGGGAACAGATACGCAGTATTTT.

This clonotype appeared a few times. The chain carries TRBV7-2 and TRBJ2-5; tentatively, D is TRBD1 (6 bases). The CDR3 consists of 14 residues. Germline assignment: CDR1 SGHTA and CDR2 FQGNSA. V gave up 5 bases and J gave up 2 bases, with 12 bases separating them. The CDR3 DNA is TGTGCCAGCAGCCGAACAGGGATTCAAGAGACCCAGTACTTC. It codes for CASSRTGIQETQYF.